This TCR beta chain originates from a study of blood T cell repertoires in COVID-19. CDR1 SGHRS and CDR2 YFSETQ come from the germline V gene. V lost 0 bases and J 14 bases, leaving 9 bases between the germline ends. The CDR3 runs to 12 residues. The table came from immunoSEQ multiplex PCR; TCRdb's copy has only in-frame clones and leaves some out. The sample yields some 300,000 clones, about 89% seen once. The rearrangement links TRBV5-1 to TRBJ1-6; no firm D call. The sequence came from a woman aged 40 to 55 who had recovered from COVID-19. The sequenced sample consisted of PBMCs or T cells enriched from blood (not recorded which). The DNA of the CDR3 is TGCGCCAGCAGCTTGGATTTTGTCACCCTCCACTTT. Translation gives CASSLDFVTLHF.